Each of the 8 T cell receptor beta chains below was sequenced from the same sample in a study of blood T cell repertoires in COVID-19. TCRdb keeps only in-frame clones here, not all; method: immunoSEQ multiplex PCR. The repertoire consists of approximately 90,000 clones, with roughly nine tenths occurring once and the leading ten covering under 5.5%. The sequenced material came from peripheral blood. The receptors were sampled from a man aged 55 to 70 with COVID-19, enrolled during active disease.

This chain connects TRBV27 to TRBJ1-5; D not resolved. V dropped 4 bases and J dropped 0 bases, with 4 bases sitting between them. This CDR3 is 13 amino acids long. In germline, CDR1 is MNHEY, CDR2 SMNVEV (reference sequence). For the CDR3, the DNA is TGTGCCAGCAGTTCTTATAGCAATCAGCCCCAGCATTTT. The encoded protein is CASSSYSNQPQHF.

The V and J genes are TRBV20-1 and TRBJ1-1; no firm D call. Germline V gives CDR1 DFQATT, CDR2 SNEGSKA (reference sequence). V lost 3 bases and J lost 7, with 9 bases in between. The length of the CDR3 is 11 residues. The CDR3: CSASMQIEAFF. CDR3 bases: TGCAGTGCTAGTATGCAGATTGAAGCTTTCTTT.

The CDR3 sequence: CASSPPPRGTEAFF. CDR3 sequence (DNA): TGTGCCAGCTCACCACCACCTCGGGGCACTGAAGCTTTCTTT. The chain carries TRBV18 and TRBJ1-1, with D unresolved. The CDR3 totals 14 residues. Trimming left V 0 bases short and J 4 bases short, with 9 bases between. The germline gives CDR1 KGHSH, CDR2 LQKENI.

The rearrangement joins TRBV9 to TRBJ2-1, with 7 positions matching TRBD2. J gave up 8 bases and V 0 bases, and 11 bases lay outside the gene matches. The CDR3 is 16 residues long. The germline gives CDR1 SGDLS, CDR2 YYNGEE. The CDR3 spells CASSVGGAGVFDEQFF. DNA of the CDR3: TGTGCCAGCAGCGTAGGTGGGGCGGGAGTATTCGATGAGCAGTTCTTC.

The chain recombines TRBV11-3 with TRBJ1-4; D uncertain. V was trimmed by 2 bases and J by 3 bases, leaving 7 bases between them. Germline V lookup: CDR1 SGHNT, CDR2 YENEEA. The CDR3 sequence is 14 residues long. The CDR3 coding sequence is TGTGCCAGCAGCTTAACAGTACCTAATGAAAAACTGTTTTTT. Its translation: CASSLTVPNEKLFF.

Only one count was recorded for this clone. DNA of the CDR3: TGTGCCAGCAGCGGCCGGGACAGTAACACTGAAGCTTTCTTT. As protein: CASSGRDSNTEAFF. The chain has TRBV3-1 (or the pseudogene TRBV3-2) and TRBJ1-1; TRBD1 agrees at 7 bases. The junction had 5 bases not matched to a gene; V was cut back by 5 bases and J by 2 bases. The germline gives CDR1 LGHDT, CDR2 YNNKEL (reference sequence). The CDR3 has 14 residues.

The V gene is TRBV14, the J gene TRBJ2-5; no firm D call. Trimming took off 7 bases at V and 1 base at J, with 10 bases between the two ends. This CDR3 region has 13 residues. Germline CDR1 reads SGHDN; CDR2 reads FVKESK. Here the CDR3 DNA reads TGTGCCAGCAAACCCATCGGCCAAGAGACCCAGTACTTC. Protein product: CASKPIGQETQYF.

This sequence joins TRBV18 and TRBJ1-5; 10 bases line up with TRBD1. Germline CDR1 reads KGHSH; CDR2 reads LQKENI. The CDR3 runs to 15 residues. V trimming: 3 bases; J trimming: 4 bases; junction bases outside the gene matches: 3. CDR3 in amino acids: CASSPGTGENQPQHF. DNA of the CDR3: TGTGCCAGCTCACCCGGGACAGGGGAAAATCAGCCCCAGCATTTT.